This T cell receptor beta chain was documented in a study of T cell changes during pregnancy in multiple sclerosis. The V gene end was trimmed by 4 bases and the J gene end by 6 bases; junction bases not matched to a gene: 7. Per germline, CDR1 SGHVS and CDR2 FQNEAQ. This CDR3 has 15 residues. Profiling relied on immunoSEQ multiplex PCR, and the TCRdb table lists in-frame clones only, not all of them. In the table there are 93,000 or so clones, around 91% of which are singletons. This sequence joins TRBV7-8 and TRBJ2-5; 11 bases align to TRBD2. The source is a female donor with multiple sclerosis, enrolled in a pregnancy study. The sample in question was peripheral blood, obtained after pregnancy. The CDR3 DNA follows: TGTGCCAGCAGCTCCAACCTAGCGGGGGGTAAGACCCAGTACTTC. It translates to CASSSNLAGGKTQYF.